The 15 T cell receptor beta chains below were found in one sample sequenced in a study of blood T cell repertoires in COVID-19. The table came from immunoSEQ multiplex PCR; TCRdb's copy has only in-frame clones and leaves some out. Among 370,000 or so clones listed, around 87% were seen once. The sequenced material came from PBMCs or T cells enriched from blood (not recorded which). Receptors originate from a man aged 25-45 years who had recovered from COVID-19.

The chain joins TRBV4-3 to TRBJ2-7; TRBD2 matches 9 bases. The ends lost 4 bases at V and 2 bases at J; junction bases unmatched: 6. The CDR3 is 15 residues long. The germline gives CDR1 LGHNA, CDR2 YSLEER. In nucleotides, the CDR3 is TGCGCCAGCAGCCTGGGGGGCGGGGGGGCCTACGAGCAGTACTTC. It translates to CASSLGGGGAYEQYF.

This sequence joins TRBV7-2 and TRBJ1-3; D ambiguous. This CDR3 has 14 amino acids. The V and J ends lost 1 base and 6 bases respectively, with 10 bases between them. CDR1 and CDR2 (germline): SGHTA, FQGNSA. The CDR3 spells CASSLGPGPNTIYF. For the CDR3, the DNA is TGTGCCAGCAGCTTAGGGCCGGGTCCAAACACCATATATTTT.

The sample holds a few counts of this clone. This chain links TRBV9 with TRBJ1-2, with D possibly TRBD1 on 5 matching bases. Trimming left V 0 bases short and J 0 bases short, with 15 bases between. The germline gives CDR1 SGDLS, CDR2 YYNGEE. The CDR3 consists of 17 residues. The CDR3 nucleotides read TGTGCCAGCAGCGTAGGGGGCCGGGGGATAGCTAACTATGGCTACACCTTC. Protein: CASSVGGRGIANYGYTF.

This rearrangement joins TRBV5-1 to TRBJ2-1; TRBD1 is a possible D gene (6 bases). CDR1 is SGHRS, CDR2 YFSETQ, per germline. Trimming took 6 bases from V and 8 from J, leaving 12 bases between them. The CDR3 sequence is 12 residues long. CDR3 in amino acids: CASTPPGDEQFF. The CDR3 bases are TGCGCCAGCACCCCCCCAGGGGATGAGCAGTTCTTC.

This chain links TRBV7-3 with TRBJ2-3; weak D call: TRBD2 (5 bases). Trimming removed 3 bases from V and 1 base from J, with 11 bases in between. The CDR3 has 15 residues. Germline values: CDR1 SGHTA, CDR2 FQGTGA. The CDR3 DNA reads TGTGCCAGCAGCTTCCCGGCAGCGGGCACAGATACGCAGTATTTT. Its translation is CASSFPAAGTDTQYF.

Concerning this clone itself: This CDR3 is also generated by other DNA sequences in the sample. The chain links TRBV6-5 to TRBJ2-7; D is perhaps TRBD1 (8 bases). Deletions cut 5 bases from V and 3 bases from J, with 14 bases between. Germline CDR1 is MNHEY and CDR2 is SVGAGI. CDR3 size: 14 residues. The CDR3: CASSPQGEGYEQYF. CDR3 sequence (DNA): TGTGCCAGCAGTCCACAGGGGGAGGGCTACGAGCAGTACTTC.

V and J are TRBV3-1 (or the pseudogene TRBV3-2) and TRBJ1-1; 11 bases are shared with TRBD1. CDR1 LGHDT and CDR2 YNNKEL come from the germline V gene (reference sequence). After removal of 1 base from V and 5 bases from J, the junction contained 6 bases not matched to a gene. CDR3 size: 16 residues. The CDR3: CASSQAKGTGGTEAFF. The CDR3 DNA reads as TGTGCCAGCAGCCAAGCCAAAGGGACAGGGGGAACTGAAGCTTTCTTT.

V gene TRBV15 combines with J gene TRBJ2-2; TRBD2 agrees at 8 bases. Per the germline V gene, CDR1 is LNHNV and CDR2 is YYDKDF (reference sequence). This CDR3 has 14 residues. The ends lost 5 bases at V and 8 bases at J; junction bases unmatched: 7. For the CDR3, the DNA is TGTGCCACCAGCCCAACGGGGGGGCGTGGGGAGCTGTTTTTT. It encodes CATSPTGGRGELFF.

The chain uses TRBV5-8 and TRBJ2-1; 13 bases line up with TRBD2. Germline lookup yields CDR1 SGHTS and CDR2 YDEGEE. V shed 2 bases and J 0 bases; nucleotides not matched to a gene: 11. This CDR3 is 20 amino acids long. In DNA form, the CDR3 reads TGTGCCAGCAGCTTATCTCCGGGACTAGCGGGGCTGAGCTCCTACAATGAGCAGTTCTTC. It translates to CASSLSPGLAGLSSYNEQFF.

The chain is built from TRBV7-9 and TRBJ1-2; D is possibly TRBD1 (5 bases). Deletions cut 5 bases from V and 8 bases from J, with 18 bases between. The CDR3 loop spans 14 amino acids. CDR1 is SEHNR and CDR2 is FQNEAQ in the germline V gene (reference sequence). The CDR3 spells CASSPEAGTVGYTF. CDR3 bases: TGTGCCAGCAGCCCGGAGGCAGGGACTGTAGGCTACACCTTC.

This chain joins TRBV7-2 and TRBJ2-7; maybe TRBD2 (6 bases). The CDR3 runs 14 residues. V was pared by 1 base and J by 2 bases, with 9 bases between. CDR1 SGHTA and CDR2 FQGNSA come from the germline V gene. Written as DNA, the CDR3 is TGTGCCAGCAGCTTAGGGGGACTGACCTACGAGCAGTACTTC. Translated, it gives CASSLGGLTYEQYF. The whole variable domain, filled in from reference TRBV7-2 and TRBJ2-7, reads GAGVSQSPSNKVTEKGKDVELRCDPISGHTALYWYRQSLGQGLEFLIYFQGNSAPDKSGLPSDRFSAERTGGSVSTLTIQRTQQEDSAVYLCASSLGGLTYEQYFGPGTRLTVT.

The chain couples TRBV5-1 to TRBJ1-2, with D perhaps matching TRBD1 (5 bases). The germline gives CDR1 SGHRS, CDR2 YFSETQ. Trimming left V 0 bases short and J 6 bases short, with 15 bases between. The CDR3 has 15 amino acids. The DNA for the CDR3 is TGCGCCAGCAGCTTGGCGGCAGGGCCCTTCGATGGCTACACCTTC. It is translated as CASSLAAGPFDGYTF. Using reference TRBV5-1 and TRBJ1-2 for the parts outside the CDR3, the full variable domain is KAGVTQTPRYLIKTRGQQVTLSCSPISGHRSVSWYQQTPGQGLQFLFEYFSETQRNKGNFPGRFSGRQFSNSRSEMNVSTLELGDSALYLCASSLAAGPFDGYTFGSGTRLTVV.

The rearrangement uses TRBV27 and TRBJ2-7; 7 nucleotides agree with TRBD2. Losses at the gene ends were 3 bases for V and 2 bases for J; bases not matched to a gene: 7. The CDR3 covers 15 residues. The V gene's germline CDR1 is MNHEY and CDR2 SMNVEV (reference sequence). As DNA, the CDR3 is TGTGCCAGCAGTTTTTCCCCCGGGACTACCTACGAGCAGTACTTC. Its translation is CASSFSPGTTYEQYF.

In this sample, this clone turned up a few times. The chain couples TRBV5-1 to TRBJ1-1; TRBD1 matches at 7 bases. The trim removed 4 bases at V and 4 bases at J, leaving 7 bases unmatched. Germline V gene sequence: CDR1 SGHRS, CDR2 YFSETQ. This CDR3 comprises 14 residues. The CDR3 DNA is TGCGCCAGCAGCCCCACAGGGGTAGGCACTGAAGCTTTCTTT. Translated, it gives CASSPTGVGTEAFF. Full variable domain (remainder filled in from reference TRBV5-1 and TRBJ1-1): KAGVTQTPRYLIKTRGQQVTLSCSPISGHRSVSWYQQTPGQGLQFLFEYFSETQRNKGNFPGRFSGRQFSNSRSEMNVSTLELGDSALYLCASSPTGVGTEAFFGQGTRLTVV.

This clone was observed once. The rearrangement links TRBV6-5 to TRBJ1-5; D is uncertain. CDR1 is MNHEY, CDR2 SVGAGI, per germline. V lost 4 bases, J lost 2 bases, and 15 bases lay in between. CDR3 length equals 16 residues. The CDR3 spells CASSSTPSGGNQPQHF. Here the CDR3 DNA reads TGTGCCAGCAGTTCCACGCCCTCCGGGGGCAATCAGCCCCAGCATTTT.